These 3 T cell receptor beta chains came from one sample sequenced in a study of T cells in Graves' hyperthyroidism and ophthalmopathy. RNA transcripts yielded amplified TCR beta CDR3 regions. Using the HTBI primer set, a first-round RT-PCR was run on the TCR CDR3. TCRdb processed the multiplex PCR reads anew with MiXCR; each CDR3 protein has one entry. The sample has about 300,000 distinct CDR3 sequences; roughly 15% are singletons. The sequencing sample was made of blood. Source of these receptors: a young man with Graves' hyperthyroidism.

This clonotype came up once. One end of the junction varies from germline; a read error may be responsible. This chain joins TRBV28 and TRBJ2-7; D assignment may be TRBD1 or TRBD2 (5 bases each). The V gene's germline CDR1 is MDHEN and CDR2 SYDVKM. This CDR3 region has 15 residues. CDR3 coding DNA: TGTGTCAGCAGCGTTCCCCCCCGGGACGGCTACGAGCAGTACTTC. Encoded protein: CVSSVPPRDGYEQYF.

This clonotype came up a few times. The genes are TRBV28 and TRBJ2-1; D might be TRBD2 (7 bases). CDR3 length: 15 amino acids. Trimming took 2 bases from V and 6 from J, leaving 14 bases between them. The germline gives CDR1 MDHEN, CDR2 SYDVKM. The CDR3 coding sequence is TGTGCCAGCAGTTTAGGGAGGGGGAATAGCAATGAGCAGTTCTTC. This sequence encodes CASSLGRGNSNEQFF.

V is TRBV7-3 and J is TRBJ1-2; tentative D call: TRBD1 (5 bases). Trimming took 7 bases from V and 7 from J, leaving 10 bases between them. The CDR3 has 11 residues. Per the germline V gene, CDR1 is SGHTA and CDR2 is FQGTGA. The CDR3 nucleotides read TGTGCCAGCATCTGGAGGGGTGGCTACACCTTC. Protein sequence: CASIWRGGYTF.